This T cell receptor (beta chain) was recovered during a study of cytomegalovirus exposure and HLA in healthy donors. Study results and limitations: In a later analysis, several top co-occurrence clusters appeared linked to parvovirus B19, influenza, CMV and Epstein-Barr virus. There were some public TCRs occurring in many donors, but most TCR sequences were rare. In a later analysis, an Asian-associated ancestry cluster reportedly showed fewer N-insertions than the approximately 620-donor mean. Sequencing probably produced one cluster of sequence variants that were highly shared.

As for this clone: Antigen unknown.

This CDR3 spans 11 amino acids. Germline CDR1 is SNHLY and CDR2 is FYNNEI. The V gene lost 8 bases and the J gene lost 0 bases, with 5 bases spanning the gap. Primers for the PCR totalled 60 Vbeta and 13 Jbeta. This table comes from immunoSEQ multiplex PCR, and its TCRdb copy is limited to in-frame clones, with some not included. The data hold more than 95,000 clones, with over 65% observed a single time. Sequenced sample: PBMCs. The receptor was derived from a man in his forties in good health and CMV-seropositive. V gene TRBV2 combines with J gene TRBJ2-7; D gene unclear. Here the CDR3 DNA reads TGTGCCAGCGGCCGCTCCTACGAGCAGTACTTC. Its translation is CASGRSYEQYF. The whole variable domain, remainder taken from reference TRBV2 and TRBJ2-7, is EPEVTQTPSHQVTQMGQEVILRCVPISNHLYFYWYRQILGQKVEFLVSFYNNEISEKSEIFDDQFSVERPDGSNFTLKIRSTKLEDSAMYFCASGRSYEQYFGPGTRLTVT.